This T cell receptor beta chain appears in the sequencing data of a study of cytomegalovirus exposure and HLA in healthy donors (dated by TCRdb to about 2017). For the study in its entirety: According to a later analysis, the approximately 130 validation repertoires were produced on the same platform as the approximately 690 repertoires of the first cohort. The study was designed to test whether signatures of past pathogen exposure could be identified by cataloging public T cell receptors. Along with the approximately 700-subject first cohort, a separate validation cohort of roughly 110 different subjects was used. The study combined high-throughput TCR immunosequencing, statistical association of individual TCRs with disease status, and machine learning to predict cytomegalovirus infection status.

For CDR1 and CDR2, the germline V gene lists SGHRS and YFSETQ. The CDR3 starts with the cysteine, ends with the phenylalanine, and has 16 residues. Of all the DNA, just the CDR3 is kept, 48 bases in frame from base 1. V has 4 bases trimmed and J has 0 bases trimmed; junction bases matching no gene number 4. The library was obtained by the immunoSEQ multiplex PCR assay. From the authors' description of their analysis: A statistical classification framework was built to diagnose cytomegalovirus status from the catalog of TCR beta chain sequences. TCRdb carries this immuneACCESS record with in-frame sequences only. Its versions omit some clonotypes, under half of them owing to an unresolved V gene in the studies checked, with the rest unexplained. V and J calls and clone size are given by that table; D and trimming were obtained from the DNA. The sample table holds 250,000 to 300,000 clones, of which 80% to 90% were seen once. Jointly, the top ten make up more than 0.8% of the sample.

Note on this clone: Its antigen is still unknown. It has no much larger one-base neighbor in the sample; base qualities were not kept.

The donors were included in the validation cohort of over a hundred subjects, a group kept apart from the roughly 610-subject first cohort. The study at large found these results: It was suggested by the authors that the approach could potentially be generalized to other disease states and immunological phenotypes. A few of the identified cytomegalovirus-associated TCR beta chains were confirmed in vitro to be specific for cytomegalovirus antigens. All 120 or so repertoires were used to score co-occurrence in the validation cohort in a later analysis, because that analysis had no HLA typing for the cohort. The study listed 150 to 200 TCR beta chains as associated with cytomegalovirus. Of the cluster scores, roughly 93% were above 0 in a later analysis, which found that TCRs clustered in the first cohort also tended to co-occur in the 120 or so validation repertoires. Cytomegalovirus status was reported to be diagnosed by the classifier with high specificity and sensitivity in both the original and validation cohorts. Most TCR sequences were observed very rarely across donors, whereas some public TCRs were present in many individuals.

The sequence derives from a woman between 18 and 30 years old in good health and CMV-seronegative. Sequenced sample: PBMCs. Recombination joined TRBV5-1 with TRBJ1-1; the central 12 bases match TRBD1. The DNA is TGCGCCAGCAGCCCCGGGACAGGGGGCATGAACACTGAAGCTTTCTTT. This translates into CASSPGTGGMNTEAFF. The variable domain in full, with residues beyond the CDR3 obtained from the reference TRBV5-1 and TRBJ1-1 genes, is KAGVTQTPRYLIKTRGQQVTLSCSPISGHRSVSWYQQTPGQGLQFLFEYFSETQRNKGNFPGRFSGRQFSNSRSEMNVSTLELGDSALYLCASSPGTGGMNTEAFFGQGTRLTVV.